These 9 T cell receptor beta chains share one sample of origin, sequenced in a study of cytotoxic CD8 clonotypes in ibrutinib-treated CLL. TCRdb keeps only in-frame clones here, not all; method: immunoSEQ multiplex PCR. The data hold approximately 120,000 clones, with roughly 80% observed a single time. The source material was PBMCs, sampled after 24 months of ibrutinib treatment. Receptor source: a human donor with chronic lymphocytic leukemia.

The chain is built from TRBV6-1 and TRBJ2-2, with TRBD2 as a possible D gene (6 bases). The length of the CDR3 is 12 residues. The germline V gene encodes CDR1 MNHNS and CDR2 SASEGT. Trimming removed 7 bases from V and 6 bases from J, with 9 bases in between. The CDR3, as DNA: TGTGCCAGCACGGGGAGGCCCGGGGAGCTGTTTTTT. Translation: CASTGRPGELFF.

The V and J genes are TRBV19 and TRBJ1-1; the D gene is possibly TRBD1 (5 bases). CDR3 length: 16 residues. Trimming left V 7 bases short and J 4 bases short, with 22 bases between. CDR1 LNHDA and CDR2 SQIVND come from the germline V gene (reference sequence). The CDR3 sequence: CASKSVGIGAGTEAFF. CDR3 coding DNA: TGTGCCAGTAAATCTGTAGGGATCGGGGCAGGCACTGAAGCTTTCTTT.

This sequence joins TRBV5-8 and TRBJ2-7; D not resolved. The germline V gene has CDR1 SGHTS and CDR2 YDEGEE. V was trimmed by 0 bases and J by 12 bases, leaving 16 bases between them. The CDR3 is 13 residues long. Here the CDR3 reads CASSLGSTTSVYF. CDR3 sequence (DNA): TGTGCCAGCAGCTTGGGGTCAACGACGTCAGTGTACTTC.

The J gene is TRBJ1-2, the V gene TRBV29-1; D uncertain. The CDR3 contains 11 residues. Between the trimmed V and J ends, which lost 3 bases and 5 bases, there was a span of 7 bases. Germline V lookup: CDR1 SQVTM, CDR2 ANQGSEA. The CDR3 nucleotides are TGCAGCGTTGAGAGGGCGTATGGCTACACCTTC. The encoded protein is CSVERAYGYTF.

The rearrangement uses TRBV30 and TRBJ1-1, with D perhaps TRBD1 (5 bases). The germline V and J ends were trimmed by 2 bases and 4 bases, with 17 bases remaining between them. The CDR3 spans 15 residues. Per the germline V gene, CDR1 is GTSNPN and CDR2 is SVGIG (reference sequence). The CDR3 DNA follows: TGTGCCTGGAGTTCCCGGGCCACGGGGGGCACTGAAGCTTTCTTT. As protein: CAWSSRATGGTEAFF.

This clone was detected only once. The rearrangement uses TRBV5-5 and TRBJ1-3; no definite D call. V was trimmed by 0 bases and J by 4 bases, leaving 17 bases between them. The length of the CDR3 is 17 residues. CDR1 and CDR2 from the germline V gene are SGHKS and YYEKEE (reference sequence). The CDR3 DNA sequence: TGTGCCAGCAGCTTGGGGGCAGCGGGCCACTTCGGAAACACCATATATTTT. It specifies CASSLGAAGHFGNTIYF.

The V call is TRBV7-9, the J call TRBJ2-5; possibly TRBD1 for D (7 bases). Germline values: CDR1 SEHNR, CDR2 FQNEAQ (reference sequence). Between the trimmed V and J ends, which lost 4 bases and 0 bases, there was a span of 15 bases. The CDR3 is 16 amino acids. CDR3 nucleotides: TGTGCCAGCAGCTCCCCAGGGGGGTCGTACCAAGAGACCCAGTACTTC. This gives the protein CASSSPGGSYQETQYF.

J is TRBJ2-5 and V is TRBV4-2, with D maybe TRBD2 (5 bases). Germline loops: CDR1 LGHNA, CDR2 YNFKEQ. The length of the CDR3 is 14 residues. V lost 2 bases, J lost 1 base, and 8 bases lay in between. The CDR3 DNA follows: TGTGCCAGCAGCCAAAGGACTCTCCAAGAGACCCAGTACTTC. This encodes CASSQRTLQETQYF.

The chain joins TRBV19 to TRBJ2-4; no clear D. Germline V CDR1 and CDR2: LNHDA, SQIVND (reference sequence). This CDR3 is 16 amino acids long. Trimming stripped 6 bases from V and 0 bases from J, with 15 bases between. CDR3 region: CASSSGLLRAKNIQYF. CDR3 nucleotide sequence: TGTGCCAGTAGCTCGGGTTTACTTCGAGCCAAAAACATTCAGTACTTC.